These 20 T cell receptor beta chains were sequenced from one sample in a study of CD8 T cells in ankylosing spondylitis. A single record per CDR3 protein comes from TCRdb applying MiXCR to the 5' RACE reads. In the table there are 200,000 to 300,000 distinct CDR3 sequences, less than 10% of which are singletons. The sample was blood, either unsorted or a sorted T cell fraction (not recorded which). The receptors were gathered from a male donor with ankylosing spondylitis or in good health (not recorded which).

This clonotype was observed a single time. Because it lacks the conserved phenylalanine or tryptophan at the end, this CDR3 is likely a read error. The J gene is TRBJ2-3, the V gene TRBV5-1; tentative D call: TRBD1 (7 bases). The CDR3 has 15 residues. The germline gives CDR1 SGHRS, CDR2 YFSETQ. Trimming left V 4 bases short and J 0 bases short, with 12 bases between. The CDR3 spells CASSGGTASTDTQYL. The CDR3 DNA reads TGCGCCAGCAGCGGCGGGACAGCTAGCACAGATACGCAGTATCTT.

The rearrangement joins TRBV15 to TRBJ2-4; perhaps D is TRBD1 or TRBD2 (5 bases each). This CDR3 region has 13 residues. The germline gives CDR1 LNHNV, CDR2 YYDKDF (reference sequence). The V gene lost 6 bases and the J gene lost 4 bases, with 10 bases spanning the gap. The chain's CDR3 is CATRAEGKNIQYF. DNA for the CDR3: TGTGCCACCAGGGCCGAGGGGAAAAACATTCAGTACTTC.

About this clonotype itself: This could be a read error, since a much larger clone is one nucleotide away. V is TRBV20-1 and J is TRBJ1-1; the match to TRBD1 covers 8 bases. There are 14 residues in the CDR3. The germline V gene has CDR1 DFQATT and CDR2 SNEGSKA (reference sequence). The CDR3 nucleotides are TGCAGTGCCCCGAGGACAGGGCTGAACTCTGAAGCTTTCTTT. Residues: CSAPRTGLNSEAFF.

This clonotype has ten or more counts. The chain uses TRBV20-1 and TRBJ2-1; perhaps TRBD1 as D (5 bases). The CDR3 is 15 amino acids. Trimming removed 3 bases at V and 2 bases at J, with 14 bases between. CDR1 is DFQATT and CDR2 is SNEGSKA in the germline V gene (reference sequence). CDR3 in DNA: TGCAGTGCTAGGGGGTCAGGGAACCCCTACAATGAGCAGTTCTTC. It specifies CSARGSGNPYNEQFF.

This clonotype was seen repeatedly, ten times or more. This chain links TRBV4-2 with TRBJ2-3; 12 bases agree with TRBD2. CDR1 and CDR2 from the germline V gene are LGHNA and YNFKEQ. CDR3 length: 19 amino acids. V lost 0 bases, J lost 0 bases, and 7 bases stayed unmatched. This CDR3 is CASSQEFLAGGSSTDTQYF. CDR3 coding DNA: TGTGCCAGCAGCCAAGAATTCCTAGCGGGGGGGTCTAGCACAGATACGCAGTATTTT.

This clonotype was seen only a few times. The chain links TRBV15 to TRBJ1-6; possible D gene TRBD1, 6 bases. The CDR3 contains 16 residues. The germline V gene encodes CDR1 LNHNV and CDR2 YYDKDF (reference sequence). V was trimmed by 0 bases and J by 10 bases, leaving 16 bases between them. DNA of the CDR3: TGTGCCACCAGCAGAGATACGGAGGGGGTTATGTCACCCCTCCACTTT. Its translation is CATSRDTEGVMSPLHF.

This clonotype was found many times. The rearrangement links TRBV20-1 to TRBJ2-1; 8 nucleotides align to TRBD2. The CDR3 is 15 amino acids. V lost 6 bases and J lost 5; bases outside the gene matches: 12. Germline-derived CDR1 and CDR2 are DFQATT and SNEGSKA (reference sequence). The CDR3 loop is CSADREGGPNNEQFF. DNA of the CDR3: TGCAGTGCCGACCGGGAGGGAGGGCCAAACAATGAGCAGTTCTTC.

The chain carries TRBV5-8 and TRBJ2-5, with D tentatively TRBD2 (5 bases). Germline CDR1 SGHTS, CDR2 YDEGEE. Trimming pared 1 base from V and 7 bases from J, leaving 20 bases between. This CDR3 is built from 16 residues. The CDR3 sequence: CASSLRDTRGGTTQYF. The CDR3 DNA is TGTGCCAGCAGCTTGCGGGATACCCGCGGCGGTACGACCCAGTACTTC. Together with reference TRBV5-8 and TRBJ2-5, the CDR3 gives the full variable domain: EAGVTQSPTHLIKTRGQQATLRCSPISGHTSVYWYQQALGLGLQFLLWYDEGEERNRGNFPPRFSGRQFPNYSSELNVNALELEDSALYLCASSLRDTRGGTTQYFGPGTRLLVL.

This clonotype was found many times. The V and J genes are TRBV7-2 and TRBJ2-3; D is possibly TRBD2 (5 bases). Trimming took 2 bases from V and 5 from J, leaving 14 bases between them. Per germline, CDR1 SGHTA and CDR2 FQGNSA. The CDR3 totals 15 residues. The CDR3 DNA is TGTGCCAGCAGCTTAATTTCCCCGGGAAGAGATACGCAGTATTTT. Its translation is CASSLISPGRDTQYF.

This clonotype was counted many times. V is TRBV20-1 and J is TRBJ1-1; D not resolved. V was pared by 5 bases and J by 1 base, with 14 bases between. CDR3 length: 14 residues. Germline CDR1 and CDR2: DFQATT and SNEGSKA (reference sequence). The CDR3 spells CSAGELVPNTEAFF. Here the CDR3 DNA reads TGCAGTGCTGGGGAATTGGTCCCGAACACTGAAGCTTTCTTT.

As to this clonotype: The junction departs from germline at one end; a sequencing error may be responsible. The genes are TRBV10-3 and TRBJ2-5, with 10 nucleotides matching TRBD1. This CDR3 has 12 amino acids. Germline CDR1 ENHRY, CDR2 SYGVKD. The CDR3 reads CAISELGQGMGF. CDR3 sequence (DNA): TGTGCCATCAGTGAATTGGGACAGGGGATGGGGTTC.

This sequence joins TRBV11-2 and TRBJ2-7, with 8 positions matching TRBD1. Losses at the gene ends were 8 bases for V and 5 bases for J; bases not matched to a gene: 11. The CDR3 extends over 14 amino acids. CDR1 and CDR2 from the germline V gene are SGHAT and FQNNGV. The CDR3 coding sequence is TGTGCCAGCGGGCTACAGGGGGGTTCGAACGAGCAGTACTTC. This codes for CASGLQGGSNEQYF.

This clonotype was detected many times. The rearrangement joins TRBV5-1 to TRBJ1-1, with D perhaps TRBD1 (6 bases). The CDR3 covers 16 residues. V was cut by 0 bases and J by 5 bases, with 17 bases left in between. In germline, CDR1 is SGHRS, CDR2 YFSETQ. The CDR3 nucleotides read TGCGCCAGCAGCTTGGTTCAGGGGTCCATTAGGACTGAAGCTTTCTTT. This gives the protein CASSLVQGSIRTEAFF.

In this sample, this clonotype turned up many times. The V gene is TRBV12-3 or TRBV12-4, the J gene TRBJ1-4; 10 nucleotides match TRBD1. V dropped 5 bases and J dropped 8; count of bases not matched to a gene: 8. The CDR3 is made up of 15 amino acids. CDR3 nucleotides: TGTGCCAGCAGTAGACAGGGGGCCCTGGGAGAAAAACTGTTTTTT. Protein: CASSRQGALGEKLFF.

This clonotype was observed at least ten times. The V call is TRBV7-9, the J call TRBJ2-1; D not certain. The V end was cut by 7 bases, the J end by 7 bases, with 11 bases between. The CDR3 length is 12 residues. CDR1 is SEHNR and CDR2 is FQNEAQ in the germline V gene (reference sequence). Here the CDR3 reads CASTSPRNEQFF. As DNA, the CDR3 is TGTGCCAGCACCTCCCCTAGGAATGAGCAGTTCTTC. The entire variable domain, with the rest obtained from reference TRBV7-9 and TRBJ2-1, is as follows: DTGVSQNPRHKITKRGQNVTFRCDPISEHNRLYWYRQTLGQGPEFLTYFQNEAQLEKSRLLSDRFSAERPKGSFSTLEIQRTEQGDSAMYLCASTSPRNEQFFGPGTRLTVL.

The sample holds many counts of this clonotype. J is TRBJ2-3 and V is TRBV7-2; 10 bases are shared with TRBD1. CDR1 and CDR2 (germline): SGHTA, FQGNSA. This CDR3 region has 15 residues. J lost 6 bases, V lost 5 bases, and 8 bases had no gene match. The CDR3 reads CASSAGTGETDTQYF. In DNA form, the CDR3 reads TGTGCCAGCAGCGCCGGGACAGGGGAGACGGATACGCAGTATTTT.

This clonotype has ten or more counts. V and J are TRBV5-6 and TRBJ1-5; 11 bases map to TRBD1. This CDR3 region has 18 residues. The germline gives CDR1 SGHDT, CDR2 YYEEEE. V lost 4 bases to trimming and J lost 0 bases; unmatched junction nucleotides: 9. The CDR3 sequence: CASSIGTGGAYSNQPQHF. CDR3 DNA sequence: TGTGCCAGCAGCATCGGGACAGGGGGGGCGTATAGCAATCAGCCCCAGCATTTT.

The chain employs TRBV20-1 and TRBJ2-2; TRBD1 might be the D (6 bases). V was clipped by 0 bases and J by 7 bases, with 12 bases between them. The CDR3 is made up of 14 amino acids. The germline gives CDR1 DFQATT, CDR2 SNEGSKA (reference sequence). The CDR3 nucleotides read TGCAGTGCTAGAGACCTGAGGGGGAACGGGGAGCTGTTTTTT. Protein sequence: CSARDLRGNGELFF.

This clonotype was seen more than once but under ten times. The J gene is TRBJ1-4, the V gene TRBV4-1; D may be TRBD1 (5 bases). V was pared by 0 bases and J by 8 bases, with 13 bases between. The V gene's germline CDR1 is MGHRA and CDR2 YSYEKL. This CDR3 has 15 residues. As DNA, the CDR3 is TGCGCCAGCAGCCAAGATGGGCGCGGGGGGGAAAAACTGTTTTTT. Residues: CASSQDGRGGEKLFF.

This clonotype has a handful of counts. Here the CDR3 reads CASSDSEQGAAEAFF. CDR3 DNA sequence: TGTGCCAGCAGTGACTCGGAGCAGGGGGCGGCTGAAGCTTTCTTT. The V call is TRBV6-4, the J call TRBJ1-1; 8 bases match TRBD1. J was trimmed by 6 bases and V by 0 bases; bases with no gene match: 6. CDR1 MRHNA and CDR2 SNTAGT come from the germline V gene. This CDR3 has 15 amino acids.